The 26 T cell receptor beta chains given below trace back to one sample, sequenced in a study of CD8 T cells in ankylosing spondylitis. MiXCR, run by TCRdb on the 5' RACE reads, gives a single entry per CDR3 protein. This repertoire shows 250,000 to 400,000 distinct CDR3 sequences, 11% found once; its top ten account for about 10%. Sequenced: blood, either unsorted or a sorted T cell fraction (not recorded which). These receptors came from a female donor with ankylosing spondylitis or in good health (not recorded which).

The table lists this clonotype with a few counts. V gene TRBV20-1 combines with J gene TRBJ2-7; perhaps TRBD2 as D (5 bases). The CDR3 contains 13 residues. CDR1 DFQATT and CDR2 SNEGSKA come from the germline V gene (reference sequence). V was pared by 5 bases and J by 3 bases, with 14 bases between. This CDR3 is CSAPSSSSYEQYF. In DNA form, the CDR3 reads TGCAGTGCTCCCTCTAGCTCAAGCTACGAGCAGTACTTC.

This chain joins TRBV7-9 and TRBJ1-5; D not certain. The CDR3 spans 12 residues. Germline loops: CDR1 SEHNR, CDR2 FQNEAQ (reference sequence). V shed 3 bases and J shed 11 bases, with 11 bases lying between them. The CDR3 DNA sequence: TGTGCCAGCAGCTTGGGAGCGTCGGCCCAGCATTTT. The encoded protein is CASSLGASAQHF.

There are many counts of this clonotype. Its ends do not fully match the called genes, so a read error is possible. The rearrangement joins TRBV20-1 to TRBJ2-1; 9 bases line up with TRBD2. Germline assignment: CDR1 DFQATT and CDR2 SNEGSKA (reference sequence). The CDR3 loop spans 14 amino acids. DNA for the CDR3: TGCAGTGCGAGAGCGCGGGAGGGTGTTAATGAGCAGTTCTTC. Translation gives CSARAREGVNEQFF.

This clonotype was found many times. V is TRBV5-1 and J is TRBJ1-1; possible D gene TRBD1, 5 bases. V dropped 4 bases and J dropped 0 bases, with 10 bases sitting between them. The CDR3 contains 14 residues. CDR1 and CDR2 from the germline V gene are SGHRS and YFSETQ. The CDR3 coding sequence is TGCGCCAGCAGCCGGGACGGCATGAACACTGAAGCTTTCTTT. Its protein is CASSRDGMNTEAFF. Full variable domain (missing parts from reference TRBV5-1 and TRBJ1-1): KAGVTQTPRYLIKTRGQQVTLSCSPISGHRSVSWYQQTPGQGLQFLFEYFSETQRNKGNFPGRFSGRQFSNSRSEMNVSTLELGDSALYLCASSRDGMNTEAFFGQGTRLTVV.

The gene calls are TRBV4-1 and TRBJ2-7, with TRBD1 matching 8 bases. J gave up 0 bases and V 3 bases, and 7 bases lay outside the gene matches. Germline assignment: CDR1 MGHRA and CDR2 YSYEKL. The CDR3 is made up of 16 amino acids. The CDR3 reads CASSQSTGARSYEQYF. DNA of the CDR3: TGCGCCAGCAGCCAGTCGACAGGGGCGCGCTCCTACGAGCAGTACTTC.

The chain is built from TRBV2 and TRBJ2-1, with D tentatively TRBD2 (7 bases). The CDR3 sequence is 15 residues long. V shed 6 bases and J shed 7 bases, with 19 bases lying between them. The germline V gene has CDR1 SNHLY and CDR2 FYNNEI. The CDR3 DNA is TGTGCCAGCAGCGCTGACAACGGGGGGCTAAATGAGCAGTTCTTC. It encodes CASSADNGGLNEQFF.

There are a few counts of this clonotype. The V gene is TRBV7-3, the J gene TRBJ2-2; D not certain. Trimming took 4 bases from V and 4 from J, leaving 10 bases between them. Germline lookup yields CDR1 SGHTA and CDR2 FQGTGA. The CDR3 loop spans 14 amino acids. The CDR3 loop reads CASSSWDGTGELFF. CDR3 bases: TGTGCCAGCAGCTCCTGGGATGGCACCGGGGAGCTGTTTTTT. The full variable domain, rest sourced from reference TRBV7-3 and TRBJ2-2, is GAGVSQTPSNKVTEKGKYVELRCDPISGHTALYWYRQSLGQGPEFLIYFQGTGAADDSGLPNDRFFAVRPEGSVSTLKIQRTERGDSAVYLCASSSWDGTGELFFGEGSRLTVL.

In its sample, this clonotype was seen many times. V is TRBV20-1 and J is TRBJ2-1, with 8 bases fitting TRBD1. CDR1 and CDR2 from the germline V gene are DFQATT and SNEGSKA (reference sequence). The CDR3 contains 15 residues. With 5 bases clipped from V and 15 bases from J, the junction kept 21 bases outside the gene matches. CDR3 amino acids: CSALGQGASGRKRFF. The CDR3 DNA is TGCAGTGCTCTTGGTCAGGGGGCTTCGGGAAGGAAAAGGTTCTTC.

This clonotype has a count of ten or more. The J gene is TRBJ1-1, the V gene TRBV5-5; the match to TRBD1 covers 9 bases. CDR1 is SGHKS, CDR2 YYEKEE, per germline (reference sequence). The CDR3 totals 15 residues. Trimming at V came to 3 bases and at J to 7 bases, leaving 10 bases not matched to a gene. This CDR3 is CASSSPRQGGYEAFF. CDR3 bases: TGTGCCAGCAGCTCTCCCAGACAGGGGGGATATGAAGCTTTCTTT.

This clonotype has only a few counts. The J gene is TRBJ2-7, the V gene TRBV5-1; 8 nucleotides line up with TRBD2. V was pared by 0 bases and J by 0 bases, with 8 bases of the junction left unmatched. The CDR3 covers 17 residues. The germline V gene has CDR1 SGHRS and CDR2 YFSETQ. The CDR3 spells CASSLVSQRGFSYEQYF. The CDR3 nucleotides are TGCGCCAGCAGCTTGGTCTCCCAGCGGGGGTTCTCCTACGAGCAGTACTTC.

The chain employs TRBV5-1 and TRBJ2-5; a possible D gene is TRBD2 (5 bases). The CDR3 runs 15 residues. The V end was cut by 0 bases, the J end by 5 bases, with 14 bases between. CDR1 SGHRS and CDR2 YFSETQ come from the germline V gene. The CDR3: CASSLAGLEQETQYF. The CDR3 DNA follows: TGCGCCAGCAGCTTGGCAGGACTCGAACAGGAGACCCAGTACTTC.

This clonotype was counted a few times. The rearrangement links TRBV28 to TRBJ2-2; a weak D match, TRBD2 (5 bases). This CDR3 comprises 17 residues. Germline assignment: CDR1 MDHEN and CDR2 SYDVKM. Trimming cost V 3 bases and J 9 bases, with 23 bases left between them. CDR3: CASSFERRLTRTRELFF. For the CDR3, the DNA is TGTGCCAGCAGTTTTGAGAGGAGACTAACGAGGACCCGGGAGCTGTTTTTT.

This clonotype occurred a few times. This rearrangement joins TRBV21-1 to TRBJ2-7; TRBD2 reflects the table's D call only, with no check against the DNA. TRBV21-1 constitutes a pseudogene. This CDR3 spans 16 amino acids. The CDR3, as DNA: TGTGCCAGCAGCCAACCGGCGGGAGGCCCAAACTACGAGCAGTACTTC. Protein: CASSQPAGGPNYEQYF.

J is TRBJ2-5 and V is TRBV20-1; a possible D gene is TRBD2 (5 bases). The V gene's germline CDR1 is DFQATT and CDR2 SNEGSKA (reference sequence). This CDR3 region has 15 residues. V was shortened by 6 bases and J by 4 bases, with 21 bases between the two germline ends. The CDR3, as DNA: TGCAGTGCAGAAGAGGGTGGGATCGGGTTAGAGACCCAGTACTTC. It codes for CSAEEGGIGLETQYF.

This clonotype appeared many times. The V call is TRBV20-1, the J call TRBJ2-7; maybe TRBD1 (6 bases). V shed 0 bases and J shed 3 bases, with 15 bases lying between them. CDR1 is DFQATT and CDR2 is SNEGSKA in the germline V gene (reference sequence). The CDR3 has 15 amino acids. CDR3 residues: CSARDGRGVGYEQYF. The CDR3 nucleotides are TGCAGTGCTAGAGATGGCAGGGGTGTAGGCTACGAGCAGTACTTC.

A word on this clonotype: One base away lies a much larger clone, so this may be a sequencing read error. This chain connects TRBV12-3 or TRBV12-4 to TRBJ2-2, with 11 bases matching TRBD1. CDR3 length: 15 amino acids. CDR3 bases: TGTGGCAGCACGCCGGGACAGGGGGACACCGGGGAGCTGTTTTTT. Translating it yields CGSTPGQGDTGELFF.

This clonotype appeared many times. The chain is built from TRBV5-1 and TRBJ1-1; 7 nucleotides align to TRBD1. The CDR3 covers 16 residues. Trimming took 4 bases from V and 6 from J; bases not matched to a gene: 15. Germline V gene sequence: CDR1 SGHRS, CDR2 YFSETQ. This CDR3 is CASSRNRGASYSEAFF. DNA of the CDR3: TGCGCCAGCAGCCGCAACAGGGGCGCGTCATACTCTGAAGCTTTCTTT.

The chain recombines TRBV28 with TRBJ1-6; D unclear. Germline CDR1 and CDR2: MDHEN and SYDVKM. V dropped 7 bases and J dropped 7 bases, with 11 bases sitting between them. The CDR3 loop spans 13 amino acids. The CDR3 DNA follows: TGTGCCAGCAAAGAGCCAAACAATTCACCCCTCCACTTT. It encodes CASKEPNNSPLHF.

This clonotype has more than one count but fewer than ten. The chain uses TRBV6-1 and TRBJ1-5; D is ambiguous. The V end lost 2 bases, the J end lost 0 bases, and 11 bases lay between the germline ends. Germline-derived CDR1 and CDR2 are MNHNS and SASEGT. CDR3 size: 16 residues. The CDR3 DNA follows: TGTGCCAGCAGTGAACGTGGGTCCTATAGCAATCAGCCCCAGCATTTT. Protein product: CASSERGSYSNQPQHF.

This clonotype showed up many times. V is TRBV5-8 and J is TRBJ2-7, with a weak D call TRBD2 (7 bases). V was shortened by 3 bases and J by 4 bases, with 17 bases between the two germline ends. CDR1 is SGHTS and CDR2 is YDEGEE in the germline V gene. The CDR3 extends over 15 amino acids. The CDR3 DNA follows: TGTGCCAGCAGCTGGAGAACAGGGAGGGCTTACGAGCAGTACTTC. Protein sequence: CASSWRTGRAYEQYF.

This clonotype was seen many times. J is TRBJ1-1 and V is TRBV29-1; TRBD1 matches at 11 bases. Unmatched junction bases numbered 8, after V lost 7 bases and J lost 10 bases. The CDR3 totals 12 residues. The germline V gene encodes CDR1 SQVTM and CDR2 ANQGSEA. In DNA, the CDR3 is TGCAGCGGCCTCGGACAGGGGGCGGTAGCTTTCTTT. Translating gives CSGLGQGAVAFF.

This clonotype has ten or more counts. The chain is built from TRBV6-6 and TRBJ2-2; D may correspond to TRBD1 or TRBD2 (5 bases each). The V end lost 5 bases, the J end lost 6 bases, and 13 bases lay between the germline ends. The CDR3 contains 14 residues. The germline gives CDR1 MNHNY, CDR2 SVGAGI (reference sequence). DNA of the CDR3: TGTGCCAGCAGTCCCGAGGGGCCGGCCGGGGAGCTGTTTTTT. It yields the protein CASSPEGPAGELFF.

Only a few counts were recorded for this clonotype. The chain links TRBV30 to TRBJ2-3; D is unresolved. Per the germline V gene, CDR1 is GTSNPN and CDR2 is SVGIG (reference sequence). The CDR3 totals 16 residues. Trimming took 1 base from V and 1 from J, leaving 15 bases between them. CDR3 sequence reads: CAWSARLLTRTDTQYF. The CDR3 DNA reads as TGTGCCTGGAGTGCTCGGCTGCTAACCCGCACAGATACGCAGTATTTT.

This clonotype was detected many times. CDR3 protein: CASSSRMGDTGELFF. CDR3 sequence (DNA): TGCGCCAGCAGCTCGCGGATGGGGGACACCGGGGAGCTGTTTTTT. The V call is TRBV5-1, the J call TRBJ2-2, with D perhaps assigned TRBD1 or TRBD2 (5 bases each). Trimming left V 3 bases short and J 3 bases short, with 12 bases between. Germline CDR1 is SGHRS and CDR2 is YFSETQ. This CDR3 spans 15 amino acids.

The table lists this clonotype with many counts. Relative to the germline gene, one junction end is altered; a read error may explain this. V is TRBV12-3 or TRBV12-4 and J is TRBJ2-5; 9 positions match TRBD2. The CDR3 runs to 14 residues. This CDR3 is CASSLAGIRETQYF. CDR3 nucleotide sequence: TGTGCCAGCAGTCTAGCGGGGATACGAGAGACCCAGTACTTC.

This clonotype was recorded many times. CDR3 nucleotide sequence: TGCGCCAGCAGTGACGACAGAAACCTGGGCTACGAGCAGTACTTC. Its protein is CASSDDRNLGYEQYF. This chain links TRBV10-1 with TRBJ2-7; D might be TRBD1 (5 bases). The germline gives CDR1 WNHNN, CDR2 SYGVQD (reference sequence). Trimming removed 3 bases at V and 3 bases at J, with 15 bases between. There are 15 residues in the CDR3.